Listed here are 7 T cell receptor beta chains from one sample, sequenced in a study of CXCR3-negative and CXCR3-positive naive CD8 T cells. Notes on the study in general: Greater hydrophobicity was found in TRB CDR3s of CXCR3-positive naive cells than of CXCR3-negative naive cells.

Their specific antigens are unknown. TRB cDNA was prepared as libraries by UMI-labeled 5' RACE. TCRdb reprocessed the 5' RACE reads and reports one entry per CDR3 protein, with no DNA. The sample table sets out around 110,000 distinct CDR3 sequences. The material sequenced was naive CXCR3+ CD8+ T cells from blood. Noted subset: CD45RO-CCR7+CD27+CD95- naive CD8+ T cells expressing CXCR3 (TNR3+). Source of these receptors: a human donor in good health. Some clones in this sample may be carry-over from other donors' samples.

The V gene is TRBV4-2, the J gene TRBJ1-5. Germline CDR1 reads LGHNA; CDR2 reads YNFKEQ. The CDR3 covers 16 residues. CDR3 loop: CASSPGLPLGNQPQHF.

V usage is TRBV19 and J usage is TRBJ1-1; TCRdb indicates TRBD1, and absent DNA this call remains unverified. Germline CDR1 reads LNHDA; CDR2 reads SQIVND (reference sequence). The CDR3 spans 14 residues. Here the CDR3 reads CASTYRAGSTEAFF.

This chain joins TRBV21-1 and TRBJ2-1; there is no DNA to check the TCRdb D call of TRBD2. TRBV21-1 is flagged as a pseudogene. The CDR3 runs 18 residues. CDR3 residues: CASSNPLPLAGVYDEQFF.

CDR3 loop: CASSPGLKTYSYEQYF. The chain uses TRBV23-1 and TRBJ2-7. TRBV23-1 is reported as an ORF; its role is uncertain. CDR3 size: 16 residues.

The chain employs TRBV7-3 and TRBJ2-3; the D call of TRBD1 rests on TCRdb alone, since no DNA is present to check it. The CDR3 length is 15 residues. CDR1 SGHTA and CDR2 FQGTGA come from the germline V gene. CDR3 region: CASSTGGGSTDTQYF.

V usage is TRBV27 and J usage is TRBJ2-7; TCRdb picks TRBD2, but there is no DNA to check that call. CDR1 is MNHEY, CDR2 SMNVEV, per germline (reference sequence). CDR3 length: 16 amino acids. CDR3 loop: CATKRAGTSGTYEQYF.

This chain joins TRBV6-6 and TRBJ2-3; TCRdb lists TRBD2, though no DNA is available to test this call. There are 15 residues in the CDR3. Per the germline V gene, CDR1 is MNHNY and CDR2 is SVGAGI (reference sequence). CDR3 region: CASSPAGGRTDTQYF.